Each of the 15 T cell receptor beta chains below was sequenced from the same sample in a study of blood T cell repertoires in COVID-19. Here immunoSEQ multiplex PCR was the method, and the copy in TCRdb shows in-frame clones only, minus some. Among around 250,000 clones, 86% were seen once, and the ten largest hold 9% to 15%. Sequenced: peripheral blood. These receptors were obtained from a man at least 80 years old with acute or convalescent COVID-19.

This clone was observed once. CDR3 sequence: CASSPNYGTGELFF. The CDR3 coding sequence is TGCGCCAGCAGCCCGAATTACGGGACCGGGGAGCTGTTTTTT. The chain employs TRBV5-1 and TRBJ2-2; D is unclear. Germline loops: CDR1 SGHRS, CDR2 YFSETQ. Trimming removed 4 bases at V and 5 bases at J, with 12 bases between. The CDR3 has 14 residues.

The chain is built from TRBV19 and TRBJ1-5; D is possibly TRBD1 (5 bases). V lost 3 bases and J 3 bases, leaving 15 bases between the germline ends. The CDR3 has 16 residues. Germline CDR1 reads LNHDA; CDR2 reads SQIVND (reference sequence). The CDR3 DNA follows: TGTGCCAGTAGTATGTGGGGGGGAAGTTCCAATCAGCCCCAGCATTTT. Its translation is CASSMWGGSSNQPQHF.

CDR3 loop: CASSLDDRADEQFF. The DNA for the CDR3 is TGCGCCAGCAGCTTGGATGACAGGGCCGATGAGCAGTTCTTC. The chain recombines TRBV5-1 with TRBJ2-1; TRBD1 agrees at 7 bases. The germline V gene has CDR1 SGHRS and CDR2 YFSETQ. The CDR3 consists of 14 residues. V lost 0 bases and J lost 8; bases outside the gene matches: 5.

J is TRBJ2-5 and V is TRBV4-2; possibly TRBD1 for D (5 bases). Germline V gene data show CDR1 as LGHNA and CDR2 as YNFKEQ. Trimming took 1 base from V and 2 from J, leaving 11 bases between them. The CDR3 has 15 residues. CDR3 sequence reads: CASSQGGRDQETQYF. CDR3 nucleotide sequence: TGTGCCAGCAGCCAAGGGGGCAGGGATCAAGAGACCCAGTACTTC.

The chain links TRBV3-1 (or the pseudogene TRBV3-2) to TRBJ2-7; TRBD2 agrees at 11 bases. CDR1 and CDR2 (germline): LGHDT, YNNKEL (reference sequence). With V trimmed by 2 bases and J by 3 bases, 3 bases remained unmatched. The CDR3 length is 15 residues. CDR3 sequence: CASSQTTSGNYEQYF. In DNA form, the CDR3 reads TGTGCCAGCAGCCAAACGACTAGCGGGAACTACGAGCAGTACTTC.

This chain joins TRBV10-3 and TRBJ1-6; D call uncertain. Trimming left V 2 bases short and J 7 bases short, with 6 bases between. Germline lookup yields CDR1 ENHRY and CDR2 SYGVKD. This CDR3 is 13 amino acids long. CDR3 sequence (DNA): TGTGCCATCAGTGAGGCAGCGAATTCACCCCTCCACTTT. Translated: CAISEAANSPLHF.

The chain combines TRBV27 with TRBJ2-2, with 8 bases matching TRBD1. V trimming: 5 bases; J trimming: 6 bases; junction bases outside the gene matches: 8. CDR1 is MNHEY and CDR2 is SMNVEV in the germline V gene (reference sequence). This CDR3 has 15 amino acids. The CDR3 DNA sequence: TGTGCCAGCAGTCTGGCGACAGGGGATGCCGGGGAGCTGTTTTTT. Translating it yields CASSLATGDAGELFF.

The V and J genes are TRBV15 and TRBJ2-5, with a weak D call TRBD2 (6 bases). The V end lost 5 bases, the J end lost 5 bases, and 18 bases lay between the germline ends. The germline gives CDR1 LNHNV, CDR2 YYDKDF (reference sequence). This CDR3 is 15 amino acids long. CDR3 residues: CATSSEQGLLETQYF. DNA of the CDR3: TGTGCCACCAGCTCCGAGCAGGGACTTTTGGAGACCCAGTACTTC.

J is TRBJ1-6 and V is TRBV18; D may be TRBD1 (6 bases). V lost 1 base and J 5 bases, leaving 9 bases between the germline ends. This CDR3 is built from 15 residues. From germline, CDR1 is KGHSH and CDR2 LQKENI. In nucleotides, the CDR3 is TGTGCCAGCTCACCACGGGACAAAAATAATTCACCCCTCCACTTT. Residues: CASSPRDKNNSPLHF. The entire variable domain, with the rest obtained from reference TRBV18 and TRBJ1-6, is as follows: NAGVMQNPRHLVRRRGQEARLRCSPMKGHSHVYWYRQLPEEGLKFMVYLQKENIIDESGMPKERFSAEFPKEGPSILRIQQVVRGDSAAYFCASSPRDKNNSPLHFGNGTRLTVT.

The chain employs TRBV4-2 and TRBJ2-1; no reliable D call. This CDR3 has 15 amino acids. Per germline, CDR1 LGHNA and CDR2 YNFKEQ. V was trimmed by 4 bases and J by 0 bases, leaving 10 bases between them. The CDR3 protein is CASSRDMSSYNEQFF. As DNA, the CDR3 is TGTGCCAGCAGCCGTGACATGAGCTCCTACAATGAGCAGTTCTTC.

The J gene is TRBJ1-2, the V gene TRBV7-9; 8 bases agree with TRBD1. Germline V CDR1 and CDR2: SEHNR, FQNEAQ (reference sequence). CDR3 length: 15 residues. Unmatched junction bases numbered 9, after V lost 5 bases and J lost 4 bases. CDR3 loop: CASSPRTGSPYGYTF. DNA for the CDR3: TGTGCCAGCAGCCCGCGGACAGGGTCGCCCTATGGCTACACCTTC.

V usage is TRBV6-2 or TRBV6-3 and J usage is TRBJ1-2, with no clear D. The CDR3 extends over 15 amino acids. Trimming pared 6 bases from V and 10 bases from J, leaving 24 bases between. In germline, CDR1 is MNHEY, CDR2 SVGEGT. CDR3 region: CASSPGPNNLGDYTF. The CDR3 DNA reads as TGTGCCAGCAGCCCCGGGCCGAATAACCTGGGAGACTACACCTTC.

The table lists this clone with a count of one. The rearrangement uses TRBV7-2 and TRBJ2-7; D is perhaps TRBD2 (5 bases). CDR3 length: 16 amino acids. CDR1 is SGHTA, CDR2 FQGNSA, per germline. Between the trimmed V and J ends, which lost 2 bases and 0 bases, there was a span of 14 bases. The CDR3 DNA reads as TGTGCCAGCAGCTTAAAGGGTCTAGCCCCCTCCTACGAGCAGTACTTC. Its protein product is CASSLKGLAPSYEQYF.

The rearrangement links TRBV13 to TRBJ2-1, with 12 bases aligning to TRBD2. Germline V gene lookup returns CDR1 PRHDT and CDR2 FYEKMQ (reference sequence). This CDR3 comprises 15 residues. Trimming at V came to 5 bases and at J to 7 bases, leaving 6 bases not matched to a gene. The CDR3 here is CASSLQTSGRNEQFF. In DNA form, the CDR3 reads TGTGCCAGCAGCCTTCAGACTAGCGGGAGAAATGAGCAGTTCTTC.

The chain recombines TRBV6-5 with TRBJ2-2, with D possibly being TRBD1 (6 bases). CDR1 is MNHEY, CDR2 SVGAGI, per germline. V lost 5 bases and J lost 2, with 12 bases in between. The CDR3 runs 15 residues. For the CDR3, the DNA is TGTGCCAGCAGTAGACAGGTTCTTAACACCGGGGAGCTGTTTTTT. Translated, it gives CASSRQVLNTGELFF.